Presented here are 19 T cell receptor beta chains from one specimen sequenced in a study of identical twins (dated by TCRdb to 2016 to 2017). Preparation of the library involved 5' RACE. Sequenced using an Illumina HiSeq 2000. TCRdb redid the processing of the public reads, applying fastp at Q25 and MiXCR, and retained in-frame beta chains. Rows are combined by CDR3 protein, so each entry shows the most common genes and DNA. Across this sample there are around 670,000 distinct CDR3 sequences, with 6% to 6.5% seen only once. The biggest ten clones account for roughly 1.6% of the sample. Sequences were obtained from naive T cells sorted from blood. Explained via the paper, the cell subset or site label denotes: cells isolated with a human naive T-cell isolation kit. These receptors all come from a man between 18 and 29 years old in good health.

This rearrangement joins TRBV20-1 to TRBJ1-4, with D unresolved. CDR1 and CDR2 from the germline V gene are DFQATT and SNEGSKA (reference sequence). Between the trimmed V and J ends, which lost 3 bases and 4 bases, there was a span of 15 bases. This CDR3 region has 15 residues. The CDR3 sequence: CSARVHAQSNEKLFF. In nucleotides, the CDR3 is TGCAGTGCTAGGGTACACGCGCAGAGTAATGAAAAACTGTTTTTT.

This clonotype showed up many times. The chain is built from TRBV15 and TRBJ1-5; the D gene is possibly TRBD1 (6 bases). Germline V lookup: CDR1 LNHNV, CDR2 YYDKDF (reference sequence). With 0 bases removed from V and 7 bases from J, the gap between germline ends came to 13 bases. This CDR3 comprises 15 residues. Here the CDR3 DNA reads TGTGCCACCAGCAGAGATGGGGGCAGGGGCCAGCCCCAGCATTTT. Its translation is CATSRDGGRGQPQHF.

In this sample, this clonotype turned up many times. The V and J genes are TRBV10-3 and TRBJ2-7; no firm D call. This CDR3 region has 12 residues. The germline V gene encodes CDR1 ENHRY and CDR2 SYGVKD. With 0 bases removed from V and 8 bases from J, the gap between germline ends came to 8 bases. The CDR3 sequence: CAISESQAQQYV. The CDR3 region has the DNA TGTGCCATCAGTGAGTCGCAGGCTCAGCAGTACGTC.

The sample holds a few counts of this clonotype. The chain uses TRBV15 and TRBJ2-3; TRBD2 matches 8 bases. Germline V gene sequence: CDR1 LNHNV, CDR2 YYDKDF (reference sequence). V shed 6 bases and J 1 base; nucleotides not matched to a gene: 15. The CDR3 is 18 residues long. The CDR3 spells CATRPGLGPFTGTDTQYF. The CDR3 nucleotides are TGTGCCACCAGGCCGGGACTAGGACCTTTCACGGGCACAGATACGCAGTATTTT.

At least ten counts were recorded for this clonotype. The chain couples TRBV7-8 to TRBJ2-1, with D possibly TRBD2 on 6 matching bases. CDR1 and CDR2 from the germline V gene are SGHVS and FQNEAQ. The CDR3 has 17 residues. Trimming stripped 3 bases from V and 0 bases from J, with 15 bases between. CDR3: CASSFRSGPSSYNEQFF. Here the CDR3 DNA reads TGTGCCAGCAGCTTTCGAAGCGGGCCGAGCTCCTACAATGAGCAGTTCTTC. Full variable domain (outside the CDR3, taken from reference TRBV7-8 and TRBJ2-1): GAGVSQSPRYKVAKRGQDVALRCDPISGHVSLFWYQQALGQGPEFLTYFQNEAQLDKSGLPSDRFFAERPEGSVSTLKIQRTQQEDSAVYLCASSFRSGPSSYNEQFFGPGTRLTVL.

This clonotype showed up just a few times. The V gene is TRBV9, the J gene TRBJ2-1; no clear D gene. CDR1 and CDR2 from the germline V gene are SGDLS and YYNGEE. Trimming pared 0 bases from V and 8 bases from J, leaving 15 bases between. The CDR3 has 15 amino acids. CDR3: CASSVGVLSYYEQFF. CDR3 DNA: TGTGCCAGCAGCGTAGGGGTTCTTAGTTACTATGAGCAGTTCTTC.

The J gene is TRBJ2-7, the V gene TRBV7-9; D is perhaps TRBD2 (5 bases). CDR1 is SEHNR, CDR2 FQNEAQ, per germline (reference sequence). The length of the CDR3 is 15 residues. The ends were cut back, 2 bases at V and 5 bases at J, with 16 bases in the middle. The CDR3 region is CASSLPPRGFDEQYF. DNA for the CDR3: TGTGCCAGCAGCTTACCCCCTAGAGGGTTCGACGAGCAGTACTTC.

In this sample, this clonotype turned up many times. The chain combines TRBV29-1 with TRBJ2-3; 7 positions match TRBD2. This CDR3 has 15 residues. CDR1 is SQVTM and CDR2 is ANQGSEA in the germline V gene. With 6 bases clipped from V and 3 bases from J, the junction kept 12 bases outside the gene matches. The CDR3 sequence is CSVLAPGEGTDTQYF. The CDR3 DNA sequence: TGCAGCGTACTAGCGCCGGGGGAAGGTACAGATACGCAGTATTTT.

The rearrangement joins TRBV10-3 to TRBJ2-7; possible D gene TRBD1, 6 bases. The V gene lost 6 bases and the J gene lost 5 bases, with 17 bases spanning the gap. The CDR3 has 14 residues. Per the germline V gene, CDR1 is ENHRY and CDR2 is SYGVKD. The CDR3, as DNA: TGTGCCATCAGCGCAGGACAGTTAAGCGACGAGCAGTACTTC. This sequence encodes CAISAGQLSDEQYF.

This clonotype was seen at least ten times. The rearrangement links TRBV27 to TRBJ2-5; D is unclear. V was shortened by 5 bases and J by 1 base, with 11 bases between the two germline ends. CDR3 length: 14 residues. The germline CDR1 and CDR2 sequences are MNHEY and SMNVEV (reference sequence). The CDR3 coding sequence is TGTGCCAGCAGTCTTTTACCGGTCCAAGAGACCCAGTACTTC. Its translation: CASSLLPVQETQYF.

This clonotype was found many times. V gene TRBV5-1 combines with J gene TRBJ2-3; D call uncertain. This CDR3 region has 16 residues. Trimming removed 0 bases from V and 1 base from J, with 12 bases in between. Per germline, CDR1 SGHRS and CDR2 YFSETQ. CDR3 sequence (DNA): TGCGCCAGCAGCTTGGATTTGGGGTTGGGCACAGATACGCAGTATTTT. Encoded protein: CASSLDLGLGTDTQYF.

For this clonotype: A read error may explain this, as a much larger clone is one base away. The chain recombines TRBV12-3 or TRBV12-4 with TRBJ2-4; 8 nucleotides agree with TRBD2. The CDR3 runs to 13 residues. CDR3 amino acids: CTSSLSGANIQYF. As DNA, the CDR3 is TGTACCAGCAGCCTTAGCGGGGCGAACATTCAGTACTTC.

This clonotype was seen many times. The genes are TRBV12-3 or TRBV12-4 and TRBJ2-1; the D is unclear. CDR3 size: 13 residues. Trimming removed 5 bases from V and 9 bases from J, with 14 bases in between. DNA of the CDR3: TGTGCCAGCAGTCCCGGACCAACAACTGAGCAGTTCTTC. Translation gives CASSPGPTTEQFF.

The CDR3 loop is CSANRGQGAYYEQYF. CDR3 nucleotide sequence: TGCAGTGCTAATAGGGGACAGGGGGCTTACTACGAGCAGTACTTC. The chain recombines TRBV20-1 with TRBJ2-7; 12 nucleotides line up with TRBD1. The junction had 7 bases not matched to a gene; V was cut back by 4 bases and J by 3 bases. The CDR3 length is 15 residues. Germline-derived CDR1 and CDR2 are DFQATT and SNEGSKA (reference sequence).

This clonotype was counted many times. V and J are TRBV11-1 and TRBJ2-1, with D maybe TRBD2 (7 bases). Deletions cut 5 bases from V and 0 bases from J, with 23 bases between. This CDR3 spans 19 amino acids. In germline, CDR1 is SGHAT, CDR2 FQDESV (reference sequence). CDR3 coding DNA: TGTGCCAGCAGCCCCACAGGGAGGGAAGCGCAGAGCTCCTACAATGAGCAGTTCTTC. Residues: CASSPTGREAQSSYNEQFF.

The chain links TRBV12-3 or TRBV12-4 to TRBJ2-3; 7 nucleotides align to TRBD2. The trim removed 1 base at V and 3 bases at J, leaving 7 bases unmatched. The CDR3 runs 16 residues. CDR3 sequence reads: CASSLVGGSETDTQYF. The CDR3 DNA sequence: TGTGCCAGCAGTTTAGTCGGCGGGAGTGAGACAGATACGCAGTATTTT.

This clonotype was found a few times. The CDR3 here is CASSLFQGSSYEQYF. Here the CDR3 DNA reads TGTGCCAGCAGTTTATTTCAGGGTAGCTCCTACGAGCAGTACTTC. J is TRBJ2-7 and V is TRBV28, with D perhaps matching TRBD1 (5 bases). There are 15 residues in the CDR3. Germline CDR1 and CDR2: MDHEN and SYDVKM. Trimming shortened V by 1 base and J by 0 bases, and 10 bases separated the two germline ends.

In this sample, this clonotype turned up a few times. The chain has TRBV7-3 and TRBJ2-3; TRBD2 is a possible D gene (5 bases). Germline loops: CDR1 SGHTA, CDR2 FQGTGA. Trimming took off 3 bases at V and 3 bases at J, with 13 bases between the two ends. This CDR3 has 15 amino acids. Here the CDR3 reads CASSLGDLGTDTQYF. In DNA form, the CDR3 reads TGTGCCAGCAGCTTGGGAGACCTGGGGACAGATACGCAGTATTTT.

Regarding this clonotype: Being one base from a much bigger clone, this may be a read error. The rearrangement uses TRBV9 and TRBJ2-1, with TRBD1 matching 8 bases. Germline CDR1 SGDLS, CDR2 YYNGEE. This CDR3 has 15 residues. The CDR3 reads CASSARQGQYNEQSF. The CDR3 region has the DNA TGTGCCAGCAGCGCCCGACAGGGGCAATACAATGAGCAGTCCTTC.